This TCR beta chain was identified in a study of blood T cell repertoires in COVID-19. On the study more broadly: Both acute and convalescent COVID-19 samples were obtained from the United States, Italy and Spain.

V was clipped by 6 bases and J by 7 bases, with 12 bases between them. There are 12 residues in the CDR3. The V gene's germline CDR1 is MDHEN and CDR2 SYDVKM. In the authors' workflow: Estimates of nucleated cell counts were drawn from the amplification of reference gene primers. The repertoire was sequenced with immunoSEQ multiplex PCR; TCRdb's copy has only in-frame clones and lacks some. That table gives V, J and clone size, and the DNA gave D and trimming. The sample includes 250,000 to 400,000 clones, roughly 84% of them seen just once. This clone was found once. The source is a man over 45 with active or convalescent COVID-19. The chain has TRBV28 and TRBJ1-1; tentatively, D is TRBD1 (6 bases). Input material: peripheral blood. The CDR3 protein is CASRDQGFEAFF. In nucleotides, the CDR3 is TGTGCCAGCAGGGACCAGGGGTTTGAAGCTTTCTTT.